A selection of T cell receptor beta chains follows, all from one sample in a study of blood T cell repertoires in COVID-19. TCRdb keeps only in-frame clones here, not all; method: immunoSEQ multiplex PCR. The sample holds 250,000 to 300,000 clones; around four fifths are singletons and the top ten take less than 6%. The source material was peripheral blood. These receptors were obtained from a man between 60 and 70 years old who had recovered from COVID-19. CDR3s include the opening cysteine and the closing phenylalanine or tryptophan. The D gene is left open where the match is weak. The listing skips clone size in some rows; elsewhere it reads once, few, many or a size class.

cdr3_length: 15; j_call: TRBJ2-5; d_call: TRBD2; clone_size: -; v_call: TRBV12-5; cdr3_aa: CASGLVLADQETQYF; cdr3_nt: TGTGCTAGTGGTTTGGTACTAGCGGACCAAGAGACCCAGTACTTC
cdr3_length: 14; j_call: TRBJ1-1; d_call: TRBD1; clone_size: -; v_call: TRBV3-1/TRBV3-2; cdr3_aa: CASSQGGTGAEAFF; cdr3_nt: TGTGCCAGCAGCCAGGGCGGGACAGGGGCTGAAGCTTTCTTT
cdr3_length: 14; j_call: TRBJ2-2; d_call: -; clone_size: once; v_call: TRBV19; cdr3_aa: CASSSGANTGELFF; cdr3_nt: TGTGCCAGTAGTAGCGGAGCGAACACCGGGGAGCTGTTTTTT
cdr3_length: 13; j_call: TRBJ1-2; d_call: TRBD1; clone_size: many; v_call: TRBV27; cdr3_aa: CASSLSTGYGYTF; cdr3_nt: TGTGCCAGCAGTTTGTCGACAGGGTATGGCTACACCTTC
cdr3_length: 12; j_call: TRBJ2-1; d_call: -; clone_size: once; v_call: TRBV10-2; cdr3_aa: CASMTSYNEQFF; cdr3_nt: TGCGCCAGCATGACATCCTACAATGAGCAGTTCTTC
cdr3_length: 16; j_call: TRBJ2-3; d_call: -; clone_size: -; v_call: TRBV12-5; cdr3_aa: CASGLVRQMNTDTQYF; cdr3_nt: TGTGCTAGTGGTTTGGTAAGACAGATGAACACAGATACGCAGTATTTT
cdr3_length: 16; j_call: TRBJ2-3; d_call: TRBD1; clone_size: -; v_call: TRBV6-6; cdr3_aa: CASSKDRVFPTDTQYF; cdr3_nt: TGTGCCAGCAGCAAGGACAGGGTTTTTCCCACAGATACGCAGTATTTT
cdr3_length: 17; j_call: TRBJ2-7; d_call: -; clone_size: once; v_call: TRBV7-8; cdr3_aa: CASSPQGGGGGTYEQYF; cdr3_nt: TGTGCCAGCAGCCCCCAGGGGGGTGGCGGGGGGACTTACGAGCAGTACTTC
cdr3_length: 18; j_call: TRBJ1-1; d_call: -; clone_size: -; v_call: TRBV14; cdr3_aa: CASSQGLGQGKLDTEAFF; cdr3_nt: TGTGCCAGCAGCCAGGGCCTCGGGCAGGGAAAGCTTGACACTGAAGCTTTCTTT
cdr3_length: 16; j_call: TRBJ1-3; d_call: -; clone_size: -; v_call: TRBV5-1; cdr3_aa: CASSPDLVNSGNTIYF; cdr3_nt: TGCGCCAGCAGCCCGGACTTGGTGAACTCTGGAAACACCATATATTTT
cdr3_length: 12; j_call: TRBJ2-7; d_call: -; clone_size: -; v_call: TRBV7-9; cdr3_aa: CASKGGSYEQYF; cdr3_nt: TGTGCCAGCAAAGGGGGCTCCTACGAGCAGTACTTC
cdr3_length: 14; j_call: TRBJ1-5; d_call: -; clone_size: many; v_call: TRBV5-1; cdr3_aa: CASSLTGTNQPQHF; cdr3_nt: TGCGCCAGCAGCTTGACCGGGACTAATCAGCCCCAGCATTTT
cdr3_length: 15; j_call: TRBJ2-7; d_call: TRBD2; clone_size: -; v_call: TRBV29-1; cdr3_aa: CSVSLLAGSSYEQYF; cdr3_nt: TGCAGCGTTTCTCTTCTAGCGGGAAGCTCCTACGAGCAGTACTTC
cdr3_length: 11; j_call: TRBJ1-1; d_call: -; clone_size: -; v_call: TRBV7-6; cdr3_aa: CASSLVGEAFF; cdr3_nt: TGTGCCAGCAGCTTAGTCGGTGAAGCTTTCTTT
cdr3_length: 16; j_call: TRBJ1-5; d_call: -; clone_size: once; v_call: TRBV5-3; cdr3_aa: CARSLRTGLGGQPQHF; cdr3_nt: TGTGCCAGAAGCCTTCGAACAGGGCTGGGTGGTCAGCCCCAGCATTTT
cdr3_length: 16; j_call: TRBJ2-5; d_call: -; clone_size: -; v_call: TRBV5-1; cdr3_aa: CASSSATGRRLETQYF; cdr3_nt: TGCGCCAGCAGCTCGGCGACAGGGAGGAGGCTAGAGACCCAGTACTTC
cdr3_length: 14; j_call: TRBJ2-1; d_call: TRBD1; clone_size: -; v_call: TRBV7-9; cdr3_aa: CASVHRGNYNEQFF; cdr3_nt: TGTGCCAGCGTCCACAGGGGGAATTACAATGAGCAGTTCTTC
cdr3_length: 14; j_call: TRBJ2-1; d_call: TRBD2; clone_size: -; v_call: TRBV11-3; cdr3_aa: CASSSTGTMFEQFF; cdr3_nt: TGTGCCAGCAGCTCGACCGGGACTATGTTTGAGCAGTTCTTC
cdr3_length: 16; j_call: TRBJ2-3; d_call: TRBD2; clone_size: -; v_call: TRBV11-2; cdr3_aa: CASRSPGRGAVDTQYF; cdr3_nt: TGTGCCAGCAGGAGCCCAGGGCGGGGGGCGGTAGATACGCAGTATTTT
cdr3_length: 16; j_call: TRBJ2-3; d_call: TRBD2; clone_size: -; v_call: TRBV27; cdr3_aa: CASSPRTSGSSDTQYF; cdr3_nt: TGTGCCAGCAGTCCCCGGACTAGCGGGAGTTCAGATACGCAGTATTTT
cdr3_length: 20; j_call: TRBJ2-1; d_call: TRBD2; clone_size: -; v_call: TRBV24-1; cdr3_aa: CATSDTQGTSGARSYNEQFF; cdr3_nt: TGTGCCACCAGTGACACACAAGGGACTAGCGGGGCCAGGTCCTACAATGAGCAGTTCTTC
cdr3_length: 13; j_call: TRBJ2-7; d_call: -; clone_size: -; v_call: TRBV5-1; cdr3_aa: CASGLTGAYEQYF; cdr3_nt: TGCGCCAGCGGTTTGACGGGGGCCTACGAGCAGTACTTC
cdr3_length: 16; j_call: TRBJ1-4; d_call: -; clone_size: -; v_call: TRBV19; cdr3_aa: CASSRGSLSTNEKLFF; cdr3_nt: TGTGCCAGTAGTAGGGGCAGCCTTTCAACTAATGAAAAACTGTTTTTT
cdr3_length: 13; j_call: TRBJ1-1; d_call: TRBD1; clone_size: -; v_call: TRBV6-5; cdr3_aa: CASSYSGQGQAFF; cdr3_nt: TGTGCCAGCAGTTACTCGGGACAGGGCCAAGCTTTCTTT
cdr3_length: 14; j_call: TRBJ2-2; d_call: -; clone_size: -; v_call: TRBV9; cdr3_aa: CASSVWGDTGELFF; cdr3_nt: TGTGCCAGCAGCGTCTGGGGAGACACCGGGGAGCTGTTTTTT
cdr3_length: 14; j_call: TRBJ2-2; d_call: -; clone_size: -; v_call: TRBV18; cdr3_aa: CASSPWTLTGELFF; cdr3_nt: TGTGCCAGCTCACCCTGGACTCTCACCGGGGAGCTGTTTTTT
cdr3_length: 15; j_call: TRBJ2-3; d_call: TRBD2; clone_size: -; v_call: TRBV20-1; cdr3_aa: CSASLARGGTDTQYF; cdr3_nt: TGCAGTGCTAGTCTTGCGCGGGGGGGCACAGATACGCAGTATTTT
cdr3_length: 14; j_call: TRBJ1-2; d_call: -; clone_size: -; v_call: TRBV6-6; cdr3_aa: CAISGLLGSYGYTF; cdr3_nt: TGTGCCATATCGGGGTTGCTAGGGTCCTATGGCTACACCTTC
cdr3_length: 14; j_call: TRBJ1-5; d_call: -; clone_size: once; v_call: TRBV15; cdr3_aa: CATSRGGIGQPQHF; cdr3_nt: TGTGCCACCAGCAGAGGGGGCATAGGCCAGCCCCAGCATTTT
cdr3_length: 16; j_call: TRBJ2-7; d_call: TRBD2; clone_size: -; v_call: TRBV10-3; cdr3_aa: CAISSAGTSGSYEQYF; cdr3_nt: TGTGCCATCAGTTCAGCCGGGACTAGCGGTTCCTACGAGCAGTACTTC
cdr3_length: 13; j_call: TRBJ1-2; d_call: TRBD1; clone_size: -; v_call: TRBV9; cdr3_aa: CASSPRTGYGYTF; cdr3_nt: TGTGCCAGCAGCCCGCGGACAGGGTATGGCTACACCTTC
cdr3_length: 15; j_call: TRBJ1-2; d_call: -; clone_size: -; v_call: TRBV9; cdr3_aa: CASSETRIANYGYTF; cdr3_nt: TGTGCCAGCAGCGAGACCAGGATAGCTAACTATGGCTACACCTTC
cdr3_length: 12; j_call: TRBJ2-7; d_call: -; clone_size: -; v_call: TRBV5-1; cdr3_aa: CASSAIQSEQYF; cdr3_nt: TGCGCCAGCAGCGCGATCCAATCCGAGCAGTACTTC
cdr3_length: 14; j_call: TRBJ1-1; d_call: TRBD1; clone_size: -; v_call: TRBV18; cdr3_aa: CASSPRTGGTEAFF; cdr3_nt: TGTGCCAGCTCACCCAGGACAGGGGGCACTGAAGCTTTCTTT
cdr3_length: 12; j_call: TRBJ1-3; d_call: -; clone_size: once; v_call: TRBV7-2; cdr3_aa: CASSSPVNTIYF; cdr3_nt: TGTGCCAGCAGCTCCCCGGTAAACACCATATATTTT
cdr3_length: 14; j_call: TRBJ2-1; d_call: -; clone_size: -; v_call: TRBV6-5; cdr3_aa: CASSPQRVPNEQFF; cdr3_nt: TGTGCCAGCAGTCCACAGAGGGTACCAAATGAGCAGTTCTTC
cdr3_length: 11; j_call: TRBJ1-1; d_call: -; clone_size: -; v_call: TRBV11-2; cdr3_aa: CASSRGTEAFF; cdr3_nt: TGTGCCAGCAGCCGCGGCACTGAAGCTTTCTTT
cdr3_length: 16; j_call: TRBJ1-3; d_call: TRBD1; clone_size: -; v_call: TRBV7-8; cdr3_aa: CASSINRGTAGNTIYF; cdr3_nt: TGTGCCAGCAGCATAAACAGGGGAACGGCCGGAAACACCATATATTTT
cdr3_length: 16; j_call: TRBJ1-2; d_call: TRBD1; clone_size: -; v_call: TRBV3-1/TRBV3-2; cdr3_aa: CASSLRDRLENYGYTF; cdr3_nt: TGTGCCAGCAGCTTAAGGGACAGGCTAGAGAACTATGGCTACACCTTC
cdr3_length: 15; j_call: TRBJ1-1; d_call: -; clone_size: -; v_call: TRBV5-1; cdr3_aa: CAMATGLPTNTEAFF; cdr3_nt: TGCGCGATGGCCACCGGACTTCCGACGAACACTGAAGCTTTCTTT
cdr3_length: 13; j_call: TRBJ2-3; d_call: TRBD2; clone_size: -; v_call: TRBV6-4; cdr3_aa: CASSALAGDTQYF; cdr3_nt: TGTGCCAGCAGTGCATTAGCGGGCGATACGCAGTATTTT
cdr3_length: 16; j_call: TRBJ2-3; d_call: TRBD2; clone_size: -; v_call: TRBV18; cdr3_aa: CASSPASGRSTDTQYF; cdr3_nt: TGTGCCAGCTCACCAGCTAGCGGGCGTAGCACAGATACGCAGTATTTT
cdr3_length: 17; j_call: TRBJ2-2; d_call: TRBD2; clone_size: -; v_call: TRBV3-1/TRBV3-2; cdr3_aa: CASSPVRRTRSAGELFF; cdr3_nt: TGTGCCAGCAGCCCCGTACGTAGGACTAGGTCCGCCGGGGAGCTGTTTTTT
cdr3_length: 15; j_call: TRBJ2-6; d_call: -; clone_size: -; v_call: TRBV6-5; cdr3_aa: CASSPTVSGANVLTF; cdr3_nt: TGTGCCAGCAGTCCCACAGTATCTGGGGCCAACGTCCTGACTTTC
cdr3_length: 15; j_call: TRBJ2-7; d_call: TRBD1; clone_size: -; v_call: TRBV10-3; cdr3_aa: CAISPSGTGESEQYF; cdr3_nt: TGTGCCATCAGTCCGTCCGGGACAGGGGAAAGCGAGCAGTACTTC
cdr3_length: 14; j_call: TRBJ2-7; d_call: TRBD2; clone_size: few; v_call: TRBV28; cdr3_aa: CASSLSGGPREQYF; cdr3_nt: TGTGCCAGCAGTTTAAGCGGGGGGCCCCGGGAGCAGTACTTC
cdr3_length: 14; j_call: TRBJ2-1; d_call: TRBD2; clone_size: -; v_call: TRBV6-5; cdr3_aa: CAVKPGLASNEQFF; cdr3_nt: TGTGCCGTTAAACCGGGACTAGCATCCAATGAGCAGTTCTTC
cdr3_length: 16; j_call: TRBJ2-1; d_call: TRBD2; clone_size: -; v_call: TRBV18; cdr3_aa: CASSPGPAGTPNEQFF; cdr3_nt: TGTGCCAGCTCACCTGGGCCAGCGGGGACCCCCAATGAGCAGTTCTTC
cdr3_length: 14; j_call: TRBJ2-3; d_call: -; clone_size: -; v_call: TRBV7-6; cdr3_aa: CASSWKTSTDTQYF; cdr3_nt: TGTGCCAGCAGCTGGAAGACTAGCACAGATACGCAGTATTTT
cdr3_length: 15; j_call: TRBJ2-5; d_call: TRBD1; clone_size: -; v_call: TRBV7-2; cdr3_aa: CASSANRGFGETQYF; cdr3_nt: TGTGCCAGCAGCGCGAACAGGGGTTTCGGGGAGACCCAGTACTTC
cdr3_length: 16; j_call: TRBJ2-1; d_call: TRBD2; clone_size: -; v_call: TRBV19; cdr3_aa: CASRTSLAVSYNEQFF; cdr3_nt: TGTGCCAGCCGAACTTCACTAGCGGTCTCCTACAATGAGCAGTTCTTC
cdr3_length: 14; j_call: TRBJ2-2; d_call: TRBD1; clone_size: -; v_call: TRBV29-1; cdr3_aa: CSVSQGDPAGELFF; cdr3_nt: TGCAGCGTTTCTCAGGGGGACCCGGCCGGGGAGCTGTTTTTT
cdr3_length: 15; j_call: TRBJ1-1; d_call: TRBD1; clone_size: -; v_call: TRBV7-9; cdr3_aa: CASSRPGTVNTEAFF; cdr3_nt: TGTGCCAGCAGCCGTCCCGGGACAGTGAACACTGAAGCTTTCTTT
cdr3_length: 14; j_call: TRBJ1-1; d_call: TRBD1; clone_size: -; v_call: TRBV18; cdr3_aa: CASSRQGGLTEAFF; cdr3_nt: TGTGCCAGCTCACGACAGGGGGGCCTCACTGAAGCTTTCTTT
cdr3_length: 15; j_call: TRBJ2-1; d_call: -; clone_size: -; v_call: TRBV7-3; cdr3_aa: CASSLAAGVGGEQFF; cdr3_nt: TGTGCCAGCAGCTTAGCGGCAGGTGTCGGAGGTGAGCAGTTCTTC
cdr3_length: 14; j_call: TRBJ2-5; d_call: -; clone_size: once; v_call: TRBV3-1/TRBV3-2; cdr3_aa: CASSQDPGGETQYF; cdr3_nt: TGTGCCAGCAGCCAGGACCCAGGAGGCGAGACCCAGTACTTC
cdr3_length: 15; j_call: TRBJ1-6; d_call: TRBD1; clone_size: -; v_call: TRBV19; cdr3_aa: CASSIDRAGNSPLHF; cdr3_nt: TGTGCCAGTAGTATTGACAGGGCGGGAAATTCACCCCTCCACTTT